This T cell receptor (beta chain) was identified during a study of blood T cells in healthy people across ages. Germline CDR1 reads MGHDK; CDR2 reads SYGVNS. CDR3 length: 12 residues. V was clipped by 6 bases and J by 7 bases; unmatched bases: 5. A J-beta primer mix and a sample-barcoded 5' primer were used in a second PCR of roughly 7 to 12 cycles. TCRdb analysed the 5' RACE reads with MiXCR anew, one entry per CDR3 protein. The data show roughly 800,000 distinct CDR3 sequences, 40% to 65% seen once. The rearrangement links TRBV25-1 to TRBJ1-1; 7 nucleotides align to TRBD1. What was sequenced was blood. The receptor was derived from a man older than 75 in good health. The CDR3 sequence: CASRPGGREAFF. CDR3 sequence (DNA): TGTGCCAGCAGGCCAGGGGGACGTGAAGCTTTCTTT.